Listed below are T cell receptor beta chains from one sample, sequenced in a study of blood T cell repertoires in COVID-19. The repertoire was sequenced with immunoSEQ multiplex PCR; TCRdb's copy has only in-frame clones and lacks some. The sample contains 250,000 to 350,000 clones, approximately 90% of which appear only once. The source material was peripheral blood. These TCRs come from a woman aged 45-60 years with active or convalescent COVID-19. Each CDR3 is given with its conserved first and last residue. Fields, in order: J gene, clone size, V gene, D gene, CDR3 DNA, CDR3 protein. A D gene is named only where the DNA matches it firmly. The size of a clone is reported for some rows only, either as once, few or many, or as a class for expanded clones.

TRBJ1-2	NA	TRBV6-5	NA	TGTGCCAGCAGTACGCCCCAGAGGAGCTACACCTTC	CASSTPQRSYTF
TRBJ1-5	few	TRBV27	NA	TGTGCCAGCAGTTCCATCAATCAGCCCCAGCATTTT	CASSSINQPQHF
TRBJ1-5	NA	TRBV19	NA	TGTGCCAGTAGTTCACATGGGGGCGGTAGCAATCAGCCCCAGCATTTT	CASSSHGGGSNQPQHF
TRBJ2-1	NA	TRBV6-1	NA	TGTGCCAGCAGTGAAATGGGGCAGGGTCTAACTGAGCAGTTCTTC	CASSEMGQGLTEQFF
TRBJ1-3	NA	TRBV20-1	NA	TGCAGTGCTAGTAAGGGGGAAGGAAACACCATATATTTT	CSASKGEGNTIYF
TRBJ2-2	once	TRBV4-1	TRBD1	TGCGCCAGCAGCCAACCCACGGCCGGGACAGCGACCGGGGAGCTGTTTTTT	CASSQPTAGTATGELFF
TRBJ1-2	NA	TRBV3-1/TRBV3-2	NA	TGTGCCAGCAGCCAAGAACGAGCGTTCTATGGCTACACCTTC	CASSQERAFYGYTF
TRBJ2-1	NA	TRBV20-1	TRBD2	TGCAGTGCTAGTGGGTTAGCGGGAGCACTTGAGCAGTTCTTC	CSASGLAGALEQFF
TRBJ1-2	NA	TRBV4-3	NA	TGCGCCAGCAGCCAAGATCTAATTGGGGCGCAACCCGGCTACACCTTC	CASSQDLIGAQPGYTF
TRBJ2-2	NA	TRBV5-1	NA	TGCGCCAGCAGCTCGGCCCCAACCGGGAAAGTTAACGGGGAGCTGTTTTTT	CASSSAPTGKVNGELFF
TRBJ1-1	NA	TRBV7-2	TRBD1	TGTGCCAGCATCATGGGACAGGGATTTACTGAAGCTTTCTTT	CASIMGQGFTEAFF
TRBJ1-3	NA	TRBV28	NA	TGTGCCAGCAGTTTAAGGGGGGGAAACACCATATATTTT	CASSLRGGNTIYF
TRBJ1-1	once	TRBV7-2	NA	TGTGCCAGCAGCTTAGCGACTTCGAGGACTGAAGCTTTCTTT	CASSLATSRTEAFF
TRBJ1-1	few	TRBV30	NA	TGTGCCTGGAGTACTAAATTTTACAGGGCTTTCTTT	CAWSTKFYRAFF
TRBJ2-2	NA	TRBV4-2	TRBD2	TGTGCCAGCAGCCAAGTTCCGGGACTAGCGGGATACGGGGAGCTGTTTTTT	CASSQVPGLAGYGELFF
TRBJ2-7	NA	TRBV29-1	TRBD2	TGCAGCGTTGAGGGGTGGGTTGGCGGGAGCTACGAGCAGTACTTC	CSVEGWVGGSYEQYF
TRBJ2-5	NA	TRBV9	TRBD1	TGTGCCAGCAGCGTGGGCGGGACAGGAGGCCAAACCCAGTACTTC	CASSVGGTGGQTQYF
TRBJ1-3	NA	TRBV7-3	TRBD1	TGTGCCAGCAGCTTGACAGGGAACTCTGGAAACACCATATATTTT	CASSLTGNSGNTIYF
TRBJ1-1	NA	TRBV19	TRBD1	TGTGCCAGTAGTAAGGGACAGGGCTCGAAAACTGAAGCTTTCTTT	CASSKGQGSKTEAFF
TRBJ2-5	NA	TRBV20-1	NA	TGCAGTGCAACCCCAGAAGAGACCCAGTACTTC	CSATPEETQYF
TRBJ2-3	NA	TRBV7-3	TRBD2	TGTGCCAGCAGCCAAAGGACTAGCGGGAGTTCAGATACGCAGTATTTT	CASSQRTSGSSDTQYF
TRBJ1-1	NA	TRBV5-5	NA	TGTGCCAGCAGGGCAGGGTACACTGAAGCTTTCTTT	CASRAGYTEAFF
TRBJ2-3	NA	TRBV5-1	NA	TGCGCCAGCAGGGGCACCTCCAGCTTCACAGATACGCAGTATTTT	CASRGTSSFTDTQYF
TRBJ2-7	NA	TRBV3-1/TRBV3-2	NA	TGTGCCAGCAGCCAGGGAGGGGGGGGCTCCTACGAGCAGTACTTC	CASSQGGGGSYEQYF
TRBJ1-4	NA	TRBV4-3	NA	TGCGCCAGCAGCCACGGGAGGGCGCTTAATGAAAAACTGTTTTTT	CASSHGRALNEKLFF
TRBJ1-3	NA	TRBV19	NA	TGTGCCAGTAGTATCACCTCGTCGGGGGACAACACCATATATTTT	CASSITSSGDNTIYF
TRBJ1-5	NA	TRBV7-9	NA	TGTGCCAGCATCCATCAGGGCCAGCCCCAGCATTTT	CASIHQGQPQHF
TRBJ2-7	NA	TRBV6-8	NA	TGTGCCAGCAGTAAAGCATGCGAGCAGTACTTC	CASSKACEQYF
TRBJ1-3	NA	TRBV19	NA	TGTGCCAGTAGTATCCAATTTGGACTATCTGGAAACACCATATATTTT	CASSIQFGLSGNTIYF
TRBJ2-7	NA	TRBV7-9	TRBD1	TGTGCCAGCAGCTTACAGATCGGACAGGCGTCCGAGCAGTACTTC	CASSLQIGQASEQYF
TRBJ1-2	NA	TRBV3-1/TRBV3-2	TRBD1	TGTGCCAGCAGCCAAGGTGGAAGGGGGCTGTGCTATGGCTACACCTTC	CASSQGGRGLCYGYTF